The 29 T cell receptor beta chains below all came from one sample that was sequenced in a study of naive and memory T cell subsets. TCR cDNA received a 3' ligated oligonucleotide that carried a UMI. Ligated cDNA underwent four rounds of PCR with nested alpha and beta constant region primers and SP2. TCRdb passed the UMI-ligation and nested PCR reads through MiXCR, listing each CDR3 protein once. The table records about 25,000 distinct CDR3 sequences, 4% to 6.5% of them present only once. Material for sequencing was blood. These receptors were taken from an adult in good health.

The chain employs TRBV28 and TRBJ2-3, with 12 bases that match TRBD2. Germline CDR1 is MDHEN and CDR2 is SYDVKM. V dropped 5 bases and J dropped 4; count of bases not matched to a gene: 4. The CDR3 has 15 residues. The CDR3 sequence: CASSLAGGPSDTQYF. The CDR3 DNA is TGTGCCAGCAGTCTAGCGGGAGGGCCTTCAGATACGCAGTATTTT. The whole variable domain, filled in from reference TRBV28 and TRBJ2-3, reads DVKVTQSSRYLVKRTGEKVFLECVQDMDHENMFWYRQDPGLGLRLIYFSYDVKMKEKGDIPEGYSVSREKKERFSLILESASTNQTSMYLCASSLAGGPSDTQYFGPGTRLTVL.

V gene TRBV9 combines with J gene TRBJ2-1, with 10 bases fitting TRBD2. With 4 bases clipped from V and 10 bases from J, the junction kept 11 bases outside the gene matches. Per the germline V gene, CDR1 is SGDLS and CDR2 is YYNGEE. There are 15 residues in the CDR3. CDR3 in amino acids: CASSILAGEGGEQFF. The CDR3 DNA follows: TGTGCCAGCAGCATCCTAGCGGGGGAGGGCGGGGAGCAGTTCTTC.

This clonotype was picked up many times. The chain combines TRBV20-1 with TRBJ2-2, with a possible D match to TRBD2 (5 bases). V lost 6 bases and J lost 6, with 14 bases in between. Per germline, CDR1 DFQATT and CDR2 SNEGSKA (reference sequence). The CDR3 length is 13 residues. The CDR3, as DNA: TGCAGTGCGCAGAGGGAGTATCCCGGGGAGCTGTTTTTT. This gives the protein CSAQREYPGELFF.

This clonotype was detected many times. V and J are TRBV12-3 or TRBV12-4 and TRBJ2-4, with D possibly being TRBD2 (7 bases). There are 17 residues in the CDR3. V gave up 4 bases and J gave up 0 bases, with 16 bases separating them. The CDR3 DNA sequence: TGTGCCAGCAGTTCCCGGGGAGGGGGTGGAGCCAAAAACATTCAGTACTTC. Residues: CASSSRGGGGAKNIQYF.

This clonotype was observed at least ten times. This chain links TRBV7-9 with TRBJ2-1; TRBD2 matches at 9 bases. The CDR3 is 20 amino acids. V dropped 5 bases and J dropped 0; count of bases not matched to a gene: 17. Germline V lookup: CDR1 SEHNR, CDR2 FQNEAQ (reference sequence). CDR3 region: CASSLPNIPSGANSYNEQFF. CDR3 DNA: TGTGCCAGCAGCCTACCAAATATTCCTAGCGGGGCAAACTCCTACAATGAGCAGTTCTTC.

This clonotype was observed at least ten times. The rearrangement joins TRBV4-3 to TRBJ2-1; 7 positions agree with TRBD1. Germline V CDR1 and CDR2: LGHNA, YSLEER. The CDR3 contains 17 residues. Unmatched junction bases numbered 5, after V lost 0 bases and J lost 0 bases. CDR3: CASSQERDSPSYNEQFF. The CDR3 DNA reads as TGCGCCAGCAGCCAAGAAAGGGACAGCCCCTCCTACAATGAGCAGTTCTTC.

This clonotype was found many times. The gene calls are TRBV28 and TRBJ2-3; 10 nucleotides line up with TRBD2. V was clipped by 4 bases and J by 0 bases; unmatched bases: 4. Per germline, CDR1 MDHEN and CDR2 SYDVKM. This CDR3 comprises 16 residues. The CDR3 loop is CASSSGTSVSTDTQYF. The CDR3 DNA sequence: TGTGCCAGCAGTTCAGGGACTAGCGTAAGCACAGATACGCAGTATTTT.

This clonotype has at least ten counts. The rearrangement joins TRBV7-2 to TRBJ2-5; D unresolved. Trimming took 3 bases from V and 1 from J, leaving 9 bases between them. This CDR3 is 14 amino acids long. Looked up from germline, CDR1 is SGHTA and CDR2 is FQGNSA. The CDR3: CASSFQGSQETQYF. The CDR3 coding sequence is TGTGCCAGCAGCTTCCAAGGCAGCCAAGAGACCCAGTACTTC.

This clonotype was recorded at least ten times. CDR3 amino acids: CASSLKEGSGYTF. The CDR3 DNA reads as TGTGCCAGCAGTTTAAAAGAGGGCAGTGGCTACACCTTC. This chain uses TRBV12-3 or TRBV12-4 with TRBJ1-2; the D is unclear. This CDR3 has 13 amino acids. Trimming removed 2 bases at V and 7 bases at J, with 11 bases between.

This clonotype was observed at least ten times. This chain joins TRBV20-1 and TRBJ1-3, with D hard to call. Trimming shortened V by 6 bases and J by 4 bases, and 13 bases separated the two germline ends. The germline V gene encodes CDR1 DFQATT and CDR2 SNEGSKA (reference sequence). The CDR3 runs to 13 residues. The CDR3 protein is CSAREPIGNTIYF. CDR3 in DNA: TGCAGTGCCCGAGAACCTATCGGAAACACCATATATTTT.

The sample holds many counts of this clonotype. This chain connects TRBV19 to TRBJ2-1, with 9 bases matching TRBD2. After removal of 8 bases from V and 5 bases from J, the junction contained 7 bases not matched to a gene. CDR3 length: 14 residues. Looked up from germline, CDR1 is LNHDA and CDR2 is SQIVND (reference sequence). Written as DNA, the CDR3 is TGTGCCAGTGGTCTAGCGGGAATCCACAATGAGCAGTTCTTC. Amino acids: CASGLAGIHNEQFF.

This clonotype was seen repeatedly, ten times or more. This chain joins TRBV6-5 and TRBJ1-4; perhaps TRBD1 as D (5 bases). The V and J ends lost 6 bases and 8 bases respectively, with 22 bases between them. CDR1 is MNHEY, CDR2 SVGAGI, per germline. This CDR3 has 16 residues. The CDR3 protein is CASSRTNRRGSEKLFF. In nucleotides, the CDR3 is TGTGCCAGCAGCCGCACAAACAGGAGGGGTAGCGAAAAACTGTTTTTT.

This clonotype came up a few times. V and J are TRBV7-2 and TRBJ2-5; possible D gene TRBD2, 5 bases. The CDR3 extends over 15 amino acids. The V gene lost 5 bases and the J gene lost 5 bases, with 18 bases spanning the gap. Germline V CDR1 and CDR2: SGHTA, FQGNSA. The CDR3 reads CASSPPGVPRETQYF. The CDR3 DNA is TGTGCCAGCAGCCCCCCCGGGGTCCCTCGGGAGACCCAGTACTTC.

This clonotype is medium-sized (0.01 to 0.1%) by share. One junction end does not reproduce the germline sequence, and a read error may be involved. The chain employs TRBV5-1 and TRBJ1-2; the D gene is possibly TRBD1 (5 bases). The CDR3 has 12 residues. Looked up from germline, CDR1 is SGHRS and CDR2 is YFSETQ. The CDR3 nucleotides are TGCGCCAGCAGCTTGGGGGACTACGGCTACACCTTC. It translates to CASSLGDYGYTF.

This clonotype was observed a single time. A much larger clone is a single base away; this may be a read error. The rearrangement joins TRBV20-1 to TRBJ2-3, with a possible D match to TRBD2 (6 bases). This CDR3 region has 16 residues. Per the germline V gene, CDR1 is DFQATT and CDR2 is SNEGSKA (reference sequence). V gave up 3 bases and J gave up 4 bases, with 20 bases separating them. The CDR3 DNA is TGCAGTGCTAGGAGTCGAGAACGGGAGTGCCCAGATACGCAGTATTTT. Protein sequence: CSARSRERECPDTQYF.

In its sample, this clonotype was seen a few times. The chain recombines TRBV6-6 with TRBJ1-2, with D possibly matching TRBD1 (5 bases). Germline assignment: CDR1 MNHNY and CDR2 SVGAGI (reference sequence). The CDR3 loop spans 14 amino acids. The V end was cut by 5 bases, the J end by 4 bases, with 14 bases between. Here the CDR3 reads CASSGTRELYGYTF. The CDR3 bases are TGTGCCAGCAGTGGAACCAGGGAACTCTATGGCTACACCTTC.

The chain recombines TRBV18 with TRBJ1-6; no clear D gene. This CDR3 comprises 14 residues. The germline CDR1 and CDR2 sequences are KGHSH and LQKENI. The germline V and J ends were trimmed by 3 bases and 5 bases, with 8 bases remaining between them. The DNA of the CDR3 is TGTGCCAGCTCACCCCAGTCTGATAATTCACCCCTCCACTTT. Translated: CASSPQSDNSPLHF.

This clonotype has more than one count but fewer than ten. The V gene is TRBV30, the J gene TRBJ1-1, with D possibly being TRBD1 (6 bases). V lost 5 bases and J 1 base, leaving 14 bases between the germline ends. The CDR3 loop spans 14 amino acids. Germline loops: CDR1 GTSNPN, CDR2 SVGIG (reference sequence). CDR3 nucleotide sequence: TGTGCCTGGTATCCTCAGGGGCCGAACACTGAAGCTTTCTTT. It specifies CAWYPQGPNTEAFF.

This clonotype was detected only a few times. J is TRBJ2-3 and V is TRBV5-1; unclear D gene. The V end lost 6 bases, the J end lost 4 bases, and 21 bases lay between the germline ends. This CDR3 comprises 16 residues. Per the germline V gene, CDR1 is SGHRS and CDR2 is YFSETQ. The CDR3: CASNQEQGFLADTQYF. CDR3 nucleotides: TGCGCCAGCAACCAGGAGCAAGGATTCCTCGCAGATACGCAGTATTTT.

The gene calls are TRBV2 and TRBJ2-5; D possibly corresponds to TRBD2 (6 bases). CDR3 length: 14 residues. The germline V gene encodes CDR1 SNHLY and CDR2 FYNNEI. With 7 bases removed from V and 5 bases from J, the gap between germline ends came to 17 bases. Here the CDR3 DNA reads TGTGCCAGCAAATCGGGCGGGGCATGGGAGACCCAGTACTTC. Amino acid sequence: CASKSGGAWETQYF.

J is TRBJ1-2 and V is TRBV30; D ambiguous. CDR1 is GTSNPN, CDR2 SVGIG, per germline (reference sequence). V was clipped by 0 bases and J by 6 bases, with 8 bases between them. The CDR3 consists of 12 residues. The CDR3 region is CAWSVYGDGYTF. The CDR3, as DNA: TGTGCCTGGAGTGTATACGGGGATGGCTACACCTTC.

This clonotype has ten or more counts. V and J are TRBV24-1 and TRBJ1-2; 7 bases fit TRBD1. The CDR3 totals 14 residues. With 4 bases clipped from V and 7 bases from J, the junction kept 8 bases outside the gene matches. Germline CDR1 is KGHDR and CDR2 is SFDVKD. The CDR3 loop reads CATSDSGQRRGYTF. CDR3 sequence (DNA): TGTGCCACCAGTGACTCGGGACAGAGACGTGGCTACACCTTC.

This clonotype was seen ten or more times. The J gene is TRBJ1-2, the V gene TRBV9; TRBD1 might be the D (5 bases). With 3 bases removed from V and 8 bases from J, the gap between germline ends came to 14 bases. CDR3 size: 13 residues. CDR1 and CDR2 from the germline V gene are SGDLS and YYNGEE. The CDR3 DNA follows: TGTGCCAGCAGCGGGGGACCCTTAGACGGCTACACCTTC. Its protein is CASSGGPLDGYTF.

In this sample, this clonotype turned up many times. The rearrangement uses TRBV29-1 and TRBJ2-7; the D gene could be TRBD1 or TRBD2 (5 bases each). The germline CDR1 and CDR2 sequences are SQVTM and ANQGSEA. CDR3 length: 12 amino acids. V was trimmed by 6 bases and J by 3 bases, leaving 12 bases between them. The DNA for the CDR3 is TGCAGCGTGGGACCTTCTAACTACGAGCAGTACTTC. Translated: CSVGPSNYEQYF.

This clonotype was seen a handful of times. The chain recombines TRBV6-5 with TRBJ1-4; TRBD1 matches 7 bases. The germline V gene encodes CDR1 MNHEY and CDR2 SVGAGI. The V and J ends lost 0 bases and 7 bases, in that order; junction bases with no gene match: 5. This CDR3 spans 15 amino acids. The CDR3 loop is CASSYSRQGVEKLFF. As DNA, the CDR3 is TGTGCCAGCAGTTACTCGCGGCAGGGGGTTGAAAAACTGTTTTTT.

This clonotype was counted many times. The V gene is TRBV20-1, the J gene TRBJ2-7; TRBD2 might be the D (7 bases). The CDR3 has 15 residues. The germline CDR1 and CDR2 sequences are DFQATT and SNEGSKA (reference sequence). V gave up 3 bases and J gave up 0 bases, with 15 bases separating them. CDR3 sequence (DNA): TGCAGTGCTAGGGGGGGGCTAGCGTTCTCCTACGAGCAGTACTTC. It is translated as CSARGGLAFSYEQYF.

This clonotype was seen ten or more times. The gene calls are TRBV5-1 and TRBJ2-7, with D unresolved. Per the germline V gene, CDR1 is SGHRS and CDR2 is YFSETQ. The CDR3 is 15 amino acids. Trimming removed 2 bases from V and 5 bases from J, with 17 bases in between. The CDR3 DNA sequence: TGCGCCAGCAGCTTTTCGTCCGGTACCCGCAACGAGCAGTACTTC. Amino acid sequence: CASSFSSGTRNEQYF.

This clonotype was seen many times. This chain joins TRBV4-1 and TRBJ2-1; a weak D match, TRBD2 (6 bases). Per the germline V gene, CDR1 is MGHRA and CDR2 is YSYEKL. This CDR3 spans 15 amino acids. Trimming removed 1 base from V and 1 base from J, with 8 bases in between. CDR3 region: CASSQVSGSYNEQFF. The CDR3 bases are TGCGCCAGCAGCCAAGTGAGCGGGTCCTACAATGAGCAGTTCTTC.

This clonotype has only a few counts. The chain couples TRBV29-1 to TRBJ2-7, with TRBD1 identical over 9 bases. This CDR3 spans 16 amino acids. Germline V gene data show CDR1 as SQVTM and CDR2 as ANQGSEA. With V trimmed by 7 bases and J by 0 bases, 13 bases remained unmatched. The CDR3 loop reads CSARDRVKYYSYEQYF. The CDR3 bases are TGCAGCGCACGGGACAGGGTAAAGTATTACTCCTACGAGCAGTACTTC.